A selection of T cell receptor beta chains follows, all from one sample in a study of tumor-infiltrating lymphocytes in primary liver carcinoma. TCRdb re-called the multiplex PCR reads through MiXCR, storing one row per CDR3 protein. The sample lists about 310,000 distinct CDR3 sequences, more than 55% occurring once. Sequencing used peripheral blood. These receptors were collected from a woman under 40 with primary liver carcinoma and hepatitis B virus infection. Each CDR3 is given with its conserved first and last residue. Fields, in order: clone size, J gene, D gene, V gene, CDR3 protein, CDR3 DNA. A D gene is named only where the DNA matches it firmly. The size entry is marked missing in some rows and otherwise reads once, few, many or a size class.

NA | TRBJ1-2 | NA | TRBV6-2/TRBV6-3 | CASSYGQYGYAF | TGTGCCAGCAGTTACGGGCAGTATGGCTACGCCTTC
few | TRBJ2-1 | TRBD2 | TRBV7-9 | CASRLAGGIDEQFF | TGTGCCAGCAGACTAGCGGGAGGGATCGATGAGCAGTTCTTC
NA | TRBJ2-7 | NA | TRBV12-3/TRBV12-4 | CASSRGQERVDEQYF | TGTGCCAGCAGCCGCGGACAGGAGCGGGTCGACGAGCAGTACTTC
NA | TRBJ2-1 | NA | TRBV12-3/TRBV12-4 | CASSWRLREQFF | TGTGCCAGCAGTTGGAGACTACGCGAGCAGTTCTTC
few | TRBJ2-7 | TRBD2 | TRBV10-2 | CASRGLAGVGEQYF | TGCGCCAGCAGGGGACTAGCGGGAGTGGGGGAGCAGTACTTC
many | TRBJ2-7 | TRBD2 | TRBV12-3/TRBV12-4 | CASSPTSGRSYEQYF | TGTGCCAGCAGCCCAACTAGCGGGAGGTCCTACGAGCAGTACTTC
NA | TRBJ2-2 | NA | TRBV5-1 | CASSSGDSRTGELFF | TGCGCCAGCAGCTCGGGGGACAGCCGTACCGGGGAGCTGTTTTTT
many | TRBJ2-7 | TRBD2 | TRBV12-3/TRBV12-4 | CASSLALGTSGRSGTSSYEQYF | TGTGCCAGCAGTTTAGCGCTAGGGACTAGCGGGAGAAGTGGGACGAGCTCCTACGAGCAGTACTTC
NA | TRBJ2-2 | TRBD2 | TRBV11-2 | CACSFLAGVSTGELFF | TGTGCTTGCAGCTTCCTAGCGGGAGTCTCTACCGGGGAGCTGTTTTTT
NA | TRBJ2-3 | NA | TRBV11-3 | CASSLFHGANTYTQYF | TGTGCCAGCAGCTTATTTCATGGGGCGAACACATATACGCAGTATTTT
NA | TRBJ2-1 | NA | TRBV10-2 | CASNGPQGSGYNEQFF | TGCGCCAGCAATGGTCCGCAGGGTAGTGGTTACAATGAGCAGTTCTTC
NA | TRBJ1-2 | NA | TRBV7-9 | CASSLDITAAYTF | TGTGCCAGCAGCTTGGACATCACGGCTGCCTACACCTTC
NA | TRBJ2-3 | NA | TRBV7-9 | CASSSQRQGVGDTQYF | TGTGCCAGCAGCTCCCAGCGGCAGGGTGTGGGGGATACGCAGTATTTT
many | TRBJ2-3 | TRBD2 | TRBV4-2 | CASSQEYGRADTQYF | TGTGCCAGCAGCCAAGAATACGGGAGGGCCGATACGCAGTATTTT
NA | TRBJ1-2 | NA | TRBV11-2 | CAIRPGGTVVGYTF | TGTGCCATCAGGCCCGGGGGTACAGTCGTCGGCTACACCTTC
NA | TRBJ2-5 | NA | TRBV12-3/TRBV12-4 | CASSLGEGGQETQHF | TGTGCCAGCAGTTTAGGTGAGGGGGGCCAAGAGACCCAGCACTTC
NA | TRBJ2-7 | TRBD1 | TRBV7-8 | CASSLRQGALREQYF | TGTGCCAGCAGCTTACGACAGGGGGCGTTGCGCGAGCAGTACTTC
many | TRBJ1-1 | NA | TRBV29-1 | CSVIPGRQFGTEAFF | TGCAGCGTGATACCGGGCCGGCAGTTTGGCACTGAAGCTTTCTTT
NA | TRBJ2-7 | NA | TRBV6-2/TRBV6-3 | CASSYYSSGKYEQYF | TGTGCCAGCAGTTATTACTCAAGCGGTAAATACGAGCAGTACTTC
NA | TRBJ1-3 | NA | TRBV12-3/TRBV12-4 | CANGGALGNTIYF | TGTGCCAACGGCGGGGCATTGGGAAACACCATATATTTT
NA | TRBJ1-3 | NA | TRBV5-1 | CASSLEGLAGNTIYF | TGCGCCAGCAGCTTGGAGGGCTTAGCTGGAAACACCATATATTTT
NA | TRBJ2-5 | NA | TRBV11-2 | CAGSTTDQETQYF | TGTGCCGGCAGCACGACGGACCAAGAGACTCAGTACTTC
NA | TRBJ2-7 | NA | TRBV2 | CVSRQSYEQYF | TGTGTCAGCCGACAGTCCTACGAGCAGTACTTC
few | TRBJ2-3 | TRBD1 | TRBV5-1 | CASSSTGTANTDTQYF | TGCGCCAGCAGCTCAACCGGGACAGCCAACACAGATACGCAGTATTTT